This TCR beta chain is from a study of T cell responses to AZD1222 COVID-19 vaccine. Assay used: immunoSEQ multiplex PCR; TCRdb lists only in-frame clones, some missing. This sample carries 100,000 to 150,000 clones, approximately 85% of them seen once, and the ten largest clones take around 6%. Germline V gene sequence: CDR1 SGHTS, CDR2 YDEGEE. CDR3 length equals 18 residues. V lost 4 bases to trimming and J lost 0 bases, with 20 bases between them. The rearrangement uses TRBV5-8 and TRBJ1-3, with a weak D call TRBD1 (6 bases). The sample here was peripheral blood, taken on day 0 of AZD1222 vaccination. The TCR comes from an adult in good health. The CDR3 DNA reads TGTGCCAGCAGCCTGATCACTTCGGCACAGGGCTCTGGAAACACCATATATTTT. It translates to CASSLITSAQGSGNTIYF.